These 17 T cell receptor beta chains share one sample of origin, sequenced in a study of blood T cells in healthy people across ages. The use of a sample-barcoded 5' primer and a J-beta primer mix characterized a second PCR of 7 to 11 cycles. TCRdb processed the 5' RACE reads anew with MiXCR; each CDR3 protein has one entry. The top ten clones hold approximately 22% of a sample with about 730,000 distinct CDR3 sequences, 40% to 45% of them seen once. Sequencing was carried out using blood. The receptors shown here come from a woman aged 60 to 75 in good health.

This clonotype was seen ten or more times. CDR3 amino acids: CSAPGLAGEGEQYF. The CDR3, as DNA: TGCAGTGCTCCCGGACTAGCGGGAGAAGGCGAGCAGTACTTC. The chain couples TRBV20-1 to TRBJ2-7, with 13 bases that match TRBD2. This CDR3 is built from 14 residues. Germline CDR1 and CDR2: DFQATT and SNEGSKA (reference sequence). The V gene end was trimmed by 5 bases and the J gene end by 6 bases; junction bases not matched to a gene: 7.

This clonotype was found a few times. The chain uses TRBV5-1 and TRBJ2-5; no definite D call. The end of the DNA aligns better with TRBJ2-7, so the J call may be wrong. CDR3 size: 15 residues. Germline lookup yields CDR1 SGHRS and CDR2 YFSETQ. This CDR3 reads CASSPTDRGHYEQYF. The CDR3 DNA is TGCGCCAGCAGCCCCACGGATCGCGGCCACTACGAGCAGTACTTC.

This clonotype is a singleton in its sample. The junction and the germline gene differ at one end; a read error may be behind it. The rearrangement uses TRBV2 and TRBJ2-3; 11 nucleotides line up with TRBD1. CDR1 and CDR2 (germline): SNHLY, FYNNEI. The CDR3 loop spans 16 amino acids. The CDR3 region has the DNA TGTGCCAGTAGTGAAGGGACAGGGGGTGGCACAGGTACGCAGTATTTT. It yields the protein CASSEGTGGGTGTQYF.

For this clonotype: The junction shows a germline mismatch at one end, possibly a read error. The chain employs TRBV20-1 and TRBJ2-3, with 13 bases lining up with TRBD2. Germline CDR1 is DFQATT and CDR2 is SNEGSKA (reference sequence). The CDR3 extends over 18 amino acids. CDR3 sequence reads: CSARKTSGGSTSTDTEYF. The DNA for the CDR3 is TGCAGTGCTAGGAAGACTAGCGGGGGGAGTACTAGCACAGATACGGAGTATTTT.

V gene TRBV5-1 combines with J gene TRBJ2-7; weak D call: TRBD1 (6 bases). Germline CDR1 and CDR2: SGHRS and YFSETQ. The CDR3 extends over 13 amino acids. The germline V and J ends were trimmed by 2 bases and 3 bases, with 9 bases remaining between them. CDR3 residues: CASSFQQGYEQYF. For the CDR3, the DNA is TGCGCCAGCAGCTTCCAACAGGGCTACGAGCAGTACTTC. Full variable domain (rest looked up from reference TRBV5-1 and TRBJ2-7): KAGVTQTPRYLIKTRGQQVTLSCSPISGHRSVSWYQQTPGQGLQFLFEYFSETQRNKGNFPGRFSGRQFSNSRSEMNVSTLELGDSALYLCASSFQQGYEQYFGPGTRLTVT.

The genes are TRBV12-3 or TRBV12-4 and TRBJ2-4; possible D gene TRBD2, 6 bases. The end of the DNA fits TRBJ2-7 better, so the J call may be wrong. The CDR3 extends over 14 amino acids. The CDR3 sequence is CASSLSGSIYEQYF. The CDR3 DNA sequence: TGTGCCAGCAGTTTGTCCGGGAGTATCTACGAGCAGTACTTC.

This clonotype appeared many times. This sequence joins TRBV4-2 and TRBJ2-3; maybe TRBD2 (5 bases). Trimming removed 0 bases from V and 3 bases from J, with 13 bases in between. Germline V lookup: CDR1 LGHNA, CDR2 YNFKEQ. The CDR3 runs 16 residues. The CDR3 sequence is CASSQEARGLTDTQYF. CDR3 in DNA: TGTGCCAGCAGCCAAGAAGCCCGAGGACTGACAGATACGCAGTATTTT.

In this sample, this clonotype turned up many times. The V call is TRBV4-2, the J call TRBJ2-1, with D possibly being TRBD1 or TRBD2 (5 bases each). Per the germline V gene, CDR1 is LGHNA and CDR2 is YNFKEQ. The CDR3 runs 16 residues. V dropped 0 bases and J dropped 2 bases, with 11 bases sitting between them. CDR3 nucleotides: TGTGCCAGCAGCCAAGAGCTACAGGAGGCCTACAATGAGCAGTTCTTC. Its protein is CASSQELQEAYNEQFF.

The table lists this clonotype with a few counts. The chain combines TRBV9 with TRBJ1-6; 7 bases line up with TRBD1. V shed 0 bases and J 7 bases; nucleotides not matched to a gene: 13. CDR3 size: 18 residues. Germline CDR1 SGDLS, CDR2 YYNGEE. DNA for the CDR3: TGTGCCAGCAGCGTAGAAGCCAGAGCAGGGGGTATCAATTCACCCCTCCACTTT. Translated, it gives CASSVEARAGGINSPLHF.

Here the CDR3 reads CSAGRAGLAGVLAGEQYF. The CDR3, as DNA: TGCAGTGCTGGGCGAGCGGGACTAGCGGGAGTTTTGGCGGGGGAGCAGTACTTC. The chain carries TRBV20-1 and TRBJ2-7; 14 nucleotides align to TRBD2. This CDR3 has 18 residues. Unmatched junction bases numbered 19, after V lost 5 bases and J lost 7 bases. CDR1 is DFQATT and CDR2 is SNEGSKA in the germline V gene (reference sequence).

This clonotype came up many times. J is TRBJ2-3 and V is TRBV7-3; D perhaps matches TRBD2 (6 bases). V shed 1 base and J shed 1 base, with 15 bases lying between them. Germline V CDR1 and CDR2: SGHTA, FQGTGA. There are 17 residues in the CDR3. CDR3 amino acids: CASSLNPGAEGTDTQYF. DNA of the CDR3: TGTGCCAGCAGCTTAAACCCGGGAGCGGAGGGCACAGATACGCAGTATTTT.

V and J are TRBV10-3 and TRBJ1-3; the D is unclear. The germline CDR1 and CDR2 sequences are ENHRY and SYGVKD. The ends were cut back, 3 bases at V and 3 bases at J, with 9 bases in the middle. The CDR3 is 14 amino acids. In DNA, the CDR3 is TGTGCCATCAGTGAATCGGGCCTTGGAAACACCATATATTTT. It yields the protein CAISESGLGNTIYF.

This clonotype has a handful of counts. J is TRBJ1-2 and V is TRBV7-9; 8 positions agree with TRBD1. Germline loops: CDR1 SEHNR, CDR2 FQNEAQ (reference sequence). The V and J ends lost 4 bases and 1 base, in that order; junction bases with no gene match: 2. The CDR3 covers 14 residues. The CDR3 loop reads CASSSDRVNYGYTF. In DNA form, the CDR3 reads TGTGCCAGCAGCTCGGACAGGGTTAACTATGGCTACACCTTC.

V usage is TRBV4-2 and J usage is TRBJ2-3, with TRBD2 matching 10 bases. The CDR3 runs to 16 residues. CDR1 is LGHNA, CDR2 YNFKEQ, per germline. V was pared by 1 base and J by 3 bases, with 4 bases of the junction left unmatched. This CDR3 reads CASSQAAAGGTDTQYF. CDR3 DNA: TGTGCCAGCAGCCAAGCGGCAGCGGGAGGGACAGATACGCAGTATTTT.

This clonotype was seen a handful of times. This sequence joins TRBV20-1 and TRBJ2-2; D is possibly TRBD1 (6 bases). The germline V gene encodes CDR1 DFQATT and CDR2 SNEGSKA (reference sequence). The CDR3 has 15 residues. V lost 5 bases and J lost 4, with 17 bases in between. The CDR3 sequence: CSADTGLRGTGELFF. The DNA of the CDR3 is TGCAGTGCTGACACAGGGCTTAGGGGCACCGGGGAGCTGTTTTTT.

The chain is built from TRBV9 and TRBJ2-1; a possible D gene is TRBD2 (7 bases). CDR1 and CDR2 from the germline V gene are SGDLS and YYNGEE. V was shortened by 3 bases and J by 3 bases, with 10 bases between the two germline ends. The CDR3 is made up of 14 amino acids. CDR3 loop: CASSGGGRYNEQFF. The DNA for the CDR3 is TGTGCCAGCAGCGGGGGGGGCCGCTACAATGAGCAGTTCTTC.

This chain uses TRBV6-5 with TRBJ2-4, with 9 bases aligning to TRBD2. Trimming cost V 7 bases and J 13 bases; bases outside gene matches: 11. Germline V gene sequence: CDR1 MNHEY, CDR2 SVGAGI. The CDR3 contains 13 residues. This CDR3 reads CASTQGLAGEQYF. Written as DNA, the CDR3 is TGTGCCAGCACCCAGGGACTAGCTGGTGAGCAGTACTTC.